The 5 T cell receptor beta chains below were found in one sample sequenced in a study of human T cells and chemical hapten exposure. The time point here: healthy volunteer bleed at 2 weeks. Unfractionated whole blood yielded the extracted total RNA. TCRdb reprocessed the RACE reads via MiXCR and lists one record per CDR3 protein. The table includes some 50,000 distinct CDR3 sequences, about 4.1% detected once. The specimen was whole blood. The receptors come from a human donor in good health. Some clones in this sample may be carry-over from other donors' samples.

This clonotype was picked up many times. V gene TRBV3-1 combines with J gene TRBJ1-5; the D gene is possibly TRBD1 (5 bases). The CDR3 loop spans 15 amino acids. Germline values: CDR1 LGHDT, CDR2 YNNKEL (reference sequence). V was cut by 3 bases and J by 5 bases, with 14 bases left in between. CDR3 coding DNA: TGTGCCAGCAGCCAGTCAGGGTGGAACGATCAGCCCCAGCATTTT. Its protein product is CASSQSGWNDQPQHF. The variable domain in full, completed from reference TRBV3-1 and TRBJ1-5, reads DTAVSQTPKYLVTQMGNDKSIKCEQNLGHDTMYWYKQDSKKFLKIMFSYNNKELIINETVPNRFSPKSPDKAHLNLHINSLELGDSAVYFCASSQSGWNDQPQHFGDGTRLSIL.

The chain joins TRBV9 to TRBJ2-5, with a weak D call TRBD1 (6 bases). Deletions cut 3 bases from V and 6 bases from J, with 18 bases between. Germline CDR1 SGDLS, CDR2 YYNGEE. The CDR3 covers 15 residues. DNA of the CDR3: TGTGCCAGCAGCGGACGACAGGCCCCTAGGCAGACCCAGTACTTC. This translates into CASSGRQAPRQTQYF.

This clonotype was seen many times. V and J are TRBV27 and TRBJ1-5; TRBD1 matches at 7 bases. The germline gives CDR1 MNHEY, CDR2 SMNVEV (reference sequence). The J segment lost 7 bases and the V segment lost 5 bases, leaving 11 bases of the junction unmatched. The CDR3 runs to 15 residues. CDR3 sequence: CASSMFGAGGQPQHF. CDR3 DNA: TGTGCCAGCAGTATGTTTGGGGCAGGGGGGCAGCCCCAGCATTTT.

This clonotype was seen a few times. V is TRBV7-8 and J is TRBJ1-3; the D gene is possibly TRBD1 (6 bases). CDR1 and CDR2 from the germline V gene are SGHVS and FQNEAQ. The CDR3 spans 15 residues. V was shortened by 2 bases and J by 2 bases, with 10 bases between the two germline ends. The CDR3 DNA reads TGTGCCAGCAGCTTATCACAGGGCCCTGGAAACACCATATATTTT. Translating it yields CASSLSQGPGNTIYF.

This clonotype was recorded many times. The chain employs TRBV5-1 and TRBJ1-2; D possibly corresponds to TRBD1 (6 bases). Trimming stripped 2 bases from V and 5 bases from J, with 10 bases between. CDR3 length equals 13 residues. The V gene's germline CDR1 is SGHRS and CDR2 YFSETQ. CDR3 sequence reads: CASSFSTGYGYTF. For the CDR3, the DNA is TGCGCCAGCAGCTTCTCAACAGGGTATGGCTACACCTTC.